This T cell receptor beta chain stems from a study of CXCR3-negative and CXCR3-positive naive CD8 T cells. Study summary: A total of 150 million or so TRB reads was generated, with about 1.5 +/- 0.3 million per library.

The libraries of TRB cDNA were prepared using 5' RACE with UMI labels. TCRdb reprocessed the 5' RACE reads, keeping one entry per CDR3 protein, no DNA. The listing records around 140,000 distinct CDR3 sequences. Concerning this clonotype: The antigen is undetermined.

A CD45RO-CCR7+CD27+CD95- profile was what naive CD8+ T cells displayed. Germline values: CDR1 LNHDA, CDR2 SQIVND (reference sequence). This CDR3 is built from 15 residues. Study-wide findings and caveats: Compared with CXCR3-negative naive cells, CXCR3-positive naive cells showed more hydrophobic TRB CDR3s. The TRBV-TRBJ usage of naive CXCR3-negative and CXCR3-positive cells was similar, but that of memory cells differed. Partly lower CXCR3 expression followed cryopreservation, and most assays relied on fresh PBMCs.

This sequence was found in a human donor in good health. Some clones in this sample may be carry-over from other donors' samples. Sequencing was done on a sample of naive CXCR3+ CD8+ T cells from blood. Subset noted: CD45RO-CCR7+CD27+CD95- naive CD8+ T cells expressing CXCR3 (TNR3+). The chain employs TRBV19 and TRBJ2-1; without DNA, the TCRdb call of TRBD2 cannot be checked. The CDR3 loop is CASSIGTRGYNEQFF.